These 11 T cell receptor beta chains came from one sample sequenced in a study of response to subunit inactivated influenza vaccine. TCRdb called the RT-PCR reads again in MiXCR, with one record for every CDR3 protein. In the table there are roughly 760,000 distinct CDR3 sequences, 21% of which are singletons. Sequenced here: PBMCs from blood, sampled 5 days after vaccination. The receptors derive from a man aged 45-65 years who received an inactivated influenza vaccine.

The V and J genes are TRBV7-6 and TRBJ2-3, with D tentatively TRBD2 (6 bases). Germline lookup yields CDR1 SGHVS and CDR2 FNYEAQ. V lost 3 bases and J lost 4, with 11 bases in between. CDR3 length: 14 residues. The chain's CDR3 is CASSLGGKADTQYF. The CDR3 coding sequence is TGTGCCAGCAGCTTGGGCGGGAAAGCAGATACGCAGTATTTT.

The chain carries TRBV28 and TRBJ2-7; the D gene could be TRBD1 or TRBD2 (7 bases each). This CDR3 region has 17 residues. The V and J ends lost 9 bases and 3 bases respectively, with 27 bases between them. Germline CDR1 MDHEN, CDR2 SYDVKM. The CDR3 loop is CARPILPGGAQIYEQYF. In DNA, the CDR3 is TGTGCCAGACCAATCCTACCAGGGGGGGCCCAAATCTACGAGCAGTACTTC.

This clonotype was observed a few times. The V call is TRBV6-2 or TRBV6-3, the J call TRBJ1-2; perhaps TRBD1 as D (6 bases). Trimming shortened V by 6 bases and J by 4 bases, and 15 bases separated the two germline ends. The germline V gene has CDR1 MNHEY and CDR2 SVGEGT. The CDR3 has 14 residues. For the CDR3, the DNA is TGTGCCAGCAGCCTCGCAGGGGATGGCTATGGCTACACCTTC. Translating gives CASSLAGDGYGYTF.

This clonotype was counted only a few times. The chain is built from TRBV5-1 and TRBJ2-2; D may be TRBD2 (5 bases). Trimming removed 0 bases at V and 4 bases at J, with 13 bases between. The V gene's germline CDR1 is SGHRS and CDR2 YFSETQ. The CDR3 sequence is 16 residues long. DNA of the CDR3: TGCGCCAGCAGCTTGGGTCGGGGTAGGAGCACCGGGGAGCTGTTTTTT. It encodes CASSLGRGRSTGELFF.

V and J are TRBV12-3 or TRBV12-4 and TRBJ2-5; D is unclear. This CDR3 is built from 13 residues. Trimming pared 3 bases from V and 2 bases from J, leaving 7 bases between. CDR3 in amino acids: CASSFGFQETQYF. The CDR3 DNA reads as TGTGCCAGCAGTTTTGGGTTTCAAGAGACCCAGTACTTC.

This clonotype was counted only a few times. The chain uses TRBV4-1 and TRBJ2-5, with 7 bases lining up with TRBD2. The CDR3 totals 16 residues. Trimming at V came to 0 bases and at J to 2 bases, leaving 6 bases not matched to a gene. The V gene's germline CDR1 is MGHRA and CDR2 YSYEKL. CDR3 in DNA: TGCGCCAGCAGCCAAGACCGACCGGGACTACAAGAGACCCAGTACTTC. Its translation is CASSQDRPGLQETQYF.

This clonotype was counted between two and nine times. This sequence joins TRBV20-1 and TRBJ2-1, with a possible D match to TRBD2 (6 bases). The CDR3 has 14 amino acids. The V end lost 5 bases, the J end lost 8 bases, and 19 bases lay between the germline ends. Germline V gene sequence: CDR1 DFQATT, CDR2 SNEGSKA (reference sequence). Here the CDR3 reads CSAVQPGSSHEQFF. CDR3 coding DNA: TGCAGTGCTGTACAACCCGGGAGTTCACATGAGCAGTTCTTC.

This clonotype showed up just a few times. The chain is built from TRBV7-2 and TRBJ2-7; the match to TRBD2 covers 9 bases. The germline gives CDR1 SGHTA, CDR2 FQGNSA. The CDR3 sequence is 19 residues long. V dropped 0 bases and J dropped 4; count of bases not matched to a gene: 16. The DNA of the CDR3 is TGTGCCAGCAGCTTAGCTTCTAGCGGGAAAATCCGGCGTACGTACGAGCAGTACTTC. Translation gives CASSLASSGKIRRTYEQYF.

The rearrangement joins TRBV10-3 to TRBJ2-1; 9 nucleotides line up with TRBD1. CDR1 is ENHRY and CDR2 is SYGVKD in the germline V gene. The trim removed 6 bases at V and 8 bases at J, leaving 8 bases unmatched. This CDR3 comprises 14 residues. Written as DNA, the CDR3 is TGTGCCATCAGCCACCCGGGACAGGGAGATGAGCAGTTCTTC. Amino acid sequence: CAISHPGQGDEQFF.

This clonotype was observed at least ten times. The chain uses TRBV5-1 and TRBJ2-1; 11 bases map to TRBD1. Germline V gives CDR1 SGHRS, CDR2 YFSETQ. The V segment lost 4 bases and the J segment 7 bases; nucleotides outside the gene matches: 7. CDR3 length equals 15 residues. Written as DNA, the CDR3 is TGCGCCAGCAGCGTTGGACAGGGGGCATCTAATGAGCAGTTCTTC. It is translated as CASSVGQGASNEQFF. The full variable domain, rest sourced from reference TRBV5-1 and TRBJ2-1, is KAGVTQTPRYLIKTRGQQVTLSCSPISGHRSVSWYQQTPGQGLQFLFEYFSETQRNKGNFPGRFSGRQFSNSRSEMNVSTLELGDSALYLCASSVGQGASNEQFFGPGTRLTVL.

This clonotype was observed a few times. V gene TRBV4-1 combines with J gene TRBJ2-3; no clear D. CDR1 is MGHRA, CDR2 YSYEKL, per germline. This CDR3 is built from 16 residues. The V gene lost 2 bases and the J gene lost 2 bases, with 14 bases spanning the gap. The CDR3 protein is CASSQQRNRYTDTQYF. CDR3 nucleotides: TGCGCCAGCAGCCAACAGAGGAATCGTTACACAGATACGCAGTATTTT.